At least ten counts were recorded for the clone carrying this TCR beta chain. No antigen is known for it. This sample was taken from a study of cytomegalovirus exposure and HLA in healthy donors. The germline gives CDR1 SNHLY, CDR2 FYNNEI. The CDR3 is 15 residues long. J gave up 4 bases and V 6 bases, and 4 bases lay outside the gene matches. The study drew the donors from its approximately 120-subject validation cohort, separate from the roughly 670-subject first cohort. Measured with immunoSEQ multiplex PCR; TCRdb has only the in-frame clones, and not every one. The sample shows more than 250,000 clones, about 90% of them seen only once. Broader study findings: Clusters of TCRs from the first cohort tended to co-occur in the 130 or so validation repertoires (as a later analysis found). In vitro work confirmed that a few CMV-associated chains recognize CMV antigens.

The sample comprised PBMCs. The J gene is TRBJ2-2, the V gene TRBV2, with 11 positions matching TRBD2. The receptor was derived from a woman aged 25-40 years in good health and CMV-seronegative. CDR3 nucleotide sequence: TGTGCCAGCAGAATCGGACTAGCGGGCACCGGGGAGCTGTTTTTT. Encoded protein: CASRIGLAGTGELFF.